This T cell receptor (beta chain) derives from a study of T cell responses to AZD1222 COVID-19 vaccine. The V segment lost 1 base and the J segment 5 bases; nucleotides outside the gene matches: 2. Germline V gene data show CDR1 as SGHRS and CDR2 as YFSETQ. The CDR3 is 14 residues long. TCRdb's copy holds only in-frame clones and misses some; the assay was immunoSEQ multiplex PCR. This table holds some 75,000 clones, about 88% found once. On this clone: Its specificity is not known.

Whole-study findings and limits: Sampling captured repertoires only after the peak T cell response.

The chain employs TRBV5-1 and TRBJ1-4; TRBD1 matches 7 bases. The source was peripheral blood, collected on day 0 of AZD1222 vaccination. The receptor comes from an adult in good health. The CDR3 is CASSLTGENEKLFF. The CDR3 region has the DNA TGCGCCAGCAGCTTGACAGGGGAAAATGAAAAACTGTTTTTT.